This T cell receptor beta chain was sequenced during a study of shared clonotypes between healthy human individuals. There are 16 residues in the CDR3. V lost 0 bases to trimming and J lost 3 bases; unmatched junction nucleotides: 1. From germline, CDR1 is LNHNV and CDR2 YYDKDF (reference sequence). Produced via immunoSEQ multiplex PCR; TCRdb's table is partial and in-frame only. The sample has approximately 250,000 clones, under 80% seen once. Material: memory CD4+ T cells sorted from blood. The subset denotes: CD45RA-negative fraction. This clonotype originated in a man under 40 in good health. This chain joins TRBV15 and TRBJ2-3; the match to TRBD2 covers 12 bases. The CDR3 bases are TGTGCCACCAGCAGAGAAGGGACTAGCGGGACAGATACGCAGTATTTT. Residues: CATSREGTSGTDTQYF.